Ten or more counts support the clone carrying this TCR beta chain. The sample comes from a study of T cells in Graves' hyperthyroidism and ophthalmopathy. Amplification yielded TCR beta CDR3 regions, with RNA transcripts as the source. TCR CDR3 regions were first amplified by RT-PCR with HTBI primers. TCRdb reanalysed the multiplex PCR reads using MiXCR and keeps one entry per CDR3 protein. The sample holds about 580,000 distinct CDR3 sequences, more than 11% seen once. The sequence derives from a woman in her 30s with Graves' hyperthyroidism that later progressed to Graves' ophthalmopathy. Material: blood.

The CDR3 sequence is CSASREYNEQFF. CDR3 DNA: TGCAGTGCTAGCAGGGAATACAATGAGCAGTTCTTC. V gene TRBV20-1 combines with J gene TRBJ2-1; TRBD1 is a possible D gene (5 bases). CDR1 and CDR2 (germline): DFQATT, SNEGSKA (reference sequence). V was clipped by 3 bases and J by 4 bases, with 7 bases between them. This CDR3 spans 12 amino acids.